Listed below are T cell receptor beta chains from one sample, sequenced in a study of lymphopenia after photon versus proton radiotherapy. The method was immunoSEQ multiplex PCR; TCRdb's version includes in-frame clones alone and lacks a portion of them. The sample shows about 12,000 clones, roughly 90% of them seen only once. Material: peripheral blood, obtained from a patient treated with proton-based radiotherapy. The receptors shown here come from a man aged 55 to 70 with pancreatic cancer. The CDR3 runs from the conserved cysteine through the conserved F or W. Each record gives: V gene, clone size, J gene, D gene, CDR3 protein, CDR3 DNA. The D gene is left open where the match is weak. Only some rows state a clone size, as once, few, many or a class for expanded clones.

V gene: TRBV11-3; clone size: .; J gene: TRBJ2-1; D gene: TRBD1; CDR3 protein: CASSPGTGKRHEQFF; CDR3 DNA: TGTGCCAGCAGCCCGGGGACAGGGAAGAGGCATGAGCAGTTCTTC
V gene: TRBV27; clone size: .; J gene: TRBJ2-2; D gene: .; CDR3 protein: CASSLSKGGGELFF; CDR3 DNA: TGTGCCAGCAGTTTATCGAAGGGGGGCGGGGAGCTGTTTTTT
V gene: TRBV6-6; clone size: once; J gene: TRBJ2-6; D gene: .; CDR3 protein: CASSYSIQTGANVLTF; CDR3 DNA: TGTGCCAGCAGTTACTCGATACAGACTGGGGCCAACGTCCTGACTTTC
V gene: TRBV6-5; clone size: .; J gene: TRBJ2-7; D gene: TRBD1; CDR3 protein: CASSYGRQGAREQYF; CDR3 DNA: TGTGCCAGCAGTTACGGTCGCCAGGGGGCGCGCGAGCAGTACTTC
V gene: TRBV5-1; clone size: .; J gene: TRBJ2-1; D gene: TRBD2; CDR3 protein: CASSLDLLERDYNEQFF; CDR3 DNA: TGCGCCAGCAGCTTGGATTTATTGGAGCGGGACTACAATGAGCAGTTCTTC
V gene: TRBV1; clone size: .; J gene: TRBJ2-5; D gene: .; CDR3 protein: CTSSQACLYQETQYF; CDR3 DNA: TGCACCAGCAGCCAAGCCTGCTTGTACCAAGAGACCCAGTACTTC
V gene: TRBV6-1; clone size: .; J gene: TRBJ1-4; D gene: .; CDR3 protein: CASSGLYNEKLFF; CDR3 DNA: TGTGCCAGCAGTGGCCTTTATAATGAAAAACTGTTTTTT
V gene: TRBV5-6; clone size: .; J gene: TRBJ2-2; D gene: TRBD1; CDR3 protein: CASSTRDRGIVGELFF; CDR3 DNA: TGTGCCAGCAGCACCCGGGACAGGGGGATCGTCGGGGAGCTGTTTTTT
V gene: TRBV19; clone size: .; J gene: TRBJ2-7; D gene: .; CDR3 protein: CASSSWTFPYEQYF; CDR3 DNA: TGTGCCAGTAGTTCCTGGACATTTCCCTACGAGCAGTACTTC
V gene: TRBV9; clone size: .; J gene: TRBJ1-1; D gene: .; CDR3 protein: CASSVDLNTEAFF; CDR3 DNA: TGTGCCAGCAGCGTAGACTTGAACACTGAAGCTTTCTTT
V gene: TRBV28; clone size: .; J gene: TRBJ1-1; D gene: .; CDR3 protein: CASRRGQPNTEAFF; CDR3 DNA: TGTGCCAGCAGACGAGGACAGCCGAACACTGAAGCTTTCTTT
V gene: TRBV29-1; clone size: .; J gene: TRBJ1-4; D gene: .; CDR3 protein: CSVEVSRNEKLFF; CDR3 DNA: TGCAGCGTTGAAGTTAGTCGGAATGAAAAACTGTTTTTT
V gene: TRBV6-6; clone size: .; J gene: TRBJ2-2; D gene: .; CDR3 protein: CASTKMGTWTGELFF; CDR3 DNA: TGTGCCAGCACCAAGATGGGGACATGGACCGGGGAGCTGTTTTTT
V gene: TRBV6-1; clone size: .; J gene: TRBJ2-1; D gene: .; CDR3 protein: CASSPGGGPRDEQFF; CDR3 DNA: TGTGCCAGCAGTCCTGGTGGGGGCCCAAGGGATGAGCAGTTCTTC
V gene: TRBV4-1; clone size: .; J gene: TRBJ2-5; D gene: .; CDR3 protein: CASSQTLSKETQYF; CDR3 DNA: TGCGCCAGCAGCCAAACGCTAAGTAAAGAGACCCAGTACTTC
V gene: TRBV7-9; clone size: .; J gene: TRBJ1-1; D gene: .; CDR3 protein: CASSLGVVDTEAFF; CDR3 DNA: TGTGCCAGCAGCTTAGGTGTCGTTGACACTGAAGCTTTCTTT
V gene: TRBV27; clone size: .; J gene: TRBJ1-5; D gene: .; CDR3 protein: CASSLYRAGDGQPQHF; CDR3 DNA: TGTGCCAGCAGTTTATACCGGGCGGGGGACGGTCAGCCCCAGCATTTT
V gene: TRBV29-1; clone size: .; J gene: TRBJ1-3; D gene: .; CDR3 protein: CSAEYRWKGIYF; CDR3 DNA: TGCAGCGCTGAATACAGGTGGAAGGGGATATATTTT
V gene: TRBV27; clone size: .; J gene: TRBJ1-2; D gene: .; CDR3 protein: CASSLLDSNYGYTF; CDR3 DNA: TGTGCCAGCAGTTTACTGGATTCTAACTATGGCTACACCTTC
V gene: TRBV2; clone size: .; J gene: TRBJ2-7; D gene: .; CDR3 protein: CASSDQYEQYF; CDR3 DNA: TGTGCCAGCAGTGACCAGTACGAGCAGTACTTC
V gene: TRBV30; clone size: once; J gene: TRBJ1-4; D gene: .; CDR3 protein: CAWSTAATNEKLFF; CDR3 DNA: TGTGCCTGGAGTACGGCTGCAACTAATGAAAAACTGTTTTTT
V gene: TRBV7-8; clone size: .; J gene: TRBJ2-7; D gene: TRBD2; CDR3 protein: CASSLGDYNSYEQYF; CDR3 DNA: TGTGCCAGCAGCTTGGGGGACTACAACTCCTACGAGCAGTACTTC
V gene: TRBV7-8; clone size: .; J gene: TRBJ2-5; D gene: .; CDR3 protein: CASSPGLFQETQYF; CDR3 DNA: TGTGCCAGCAGCCCTGGACTATTCCAAGAGACCCAGTACTTC
V gene: TRBV6-5; clone size: .; J gene: TRBJ2-2; D gene: TRBD1; CDR3 protein: CASSDRGGELFF; CDR3 DNA: TGTGCCAGCAGTGACAGGGGCGGGGAGCTGTTTTTT
V gene: TRBV5-4; clone size: .; J gene: TRBJ2-5; D gene: TRBD2; CDR3 protein: CASSVGLAGETQYF; CDR3 DNA: TGTGCCAGCAGCGTCGGGCTAGCGGGAGAGACCCAGTACTTC
V gene: TRBV7-2; clone size: once; J gene: TRBJ1-1; D gene: .; CDR3 protein: CASSYTGSIGEAFF; CDR3 DNA: TGTGCCAGCAGCTACACAGGGAGCATCGGTGAAGCTTTCTTT
V gene: TRBV6-1; clone size: .; J gene: TRBJ1-6; D gene: .; CDR3 protein: CASSEQGPSSYNSPLHF; CDR3 DNA: TGTGCCAGCAGCGAACAAGGGCCGAGCTCCTATAATTCACCCCTCCACTTT
V gene: TRBV28; clone size: .; J gene: TRBJ1-5; D gene: TRBD1; CDR3 protein: CASIPTHPGQGDQPQHF; CDR3 DNA: TGTGCCAGCATCCCCACCCACCCGGGACAGGGTGACCAGCCCCAGCATTTT
V gene: TRBV25-1; clone size: .; J gene: TRBJ1-6; D gene: .; CDR3 protein: CASSAYQDSPLHF; CDR3 DNA: TGTGCCAGCAGTGCTTATCAGGATTCACCCCTCCACTTT
V gene: TRBV7-9; clone size: .; J gene: TRBJ1-2; D gene: .; CDR3 protein: CASSLTDGFYGYTF; CDR3 DNA: TGTGCCAGCAGCTTAACGGACGGATTCTATGGCTACACCTTC
V gene: TRBV12-2; clone size: once; J gene: TRBJ2-7; D gene: .; CDR3 protein: CASRKWREQYF; CDR3 DNA: TGTGCAAGTCGAAAGTGGCGGGAGCAGTACTTC
V gene: TRBV7-8; clone size: once; J gene: TRBJ2-3; D gene: .; CDR3 protein: CASSSRTLVSTDTQYF; CDR3 DNA: TGTGCCAGCAGCTCAAGGACGCTCGTAAGCACAGATACGCAGTATTTT
V gene: TRBV29-1; clone size: .; J gene: TRBJ2-4; D gene: TRBD2; CDR3 protein: CSVEGLAGGRNIQYF; CDR3 DNA: TGCAGCGTTGAAGGGCTAGCGGGAGGTCGGAACATTCAGTACTTC
V gene: TRBV5-6; clone size: .; J gene: TRBJ1-2; D gene: TRBD1; CDR3 protein: CASSLPTGGASYGYTF; CDR3 DNA: TGTGCCAGCAGCCTCCCCACAGGGGGCGCGAGCTATGGCTACACCTTC
V gene: TRBV28; clone size: .; J gene: TRBJ2-1; D gene: .; CDR3 protein: CASSLSYAVNEQFF; CDR3 DNA: TGTGCCAGCAGTTTATCCTACGCAGTCAATGAGCAGTTCTTC
V gene: TRBV19; clone size: once; J gene: TRBJ1-1; D gene: .; CDR3 protein: CASSIIGNTEAFF; CDR3 DNA: TGTGCCAGTAGTATAATCGGGAACACTGAAGCTTTCTTT
V gene: TRBV21-1; clone size: .; J gene: TRBJ1-1; D gene: .; CDR3 protein: CASSAQGAGFTEAFF; CDR3 DNA: TGTGCCAGCAGCGCCCAGGGGGCCGGTTTCACTGAAGCTTTCTTT
V gene: TRBV6-5; clone size: .; J gene: TRBJ2-7; D gene: .; CDR3 protein: CASRATALSYEQYF; CDR3 DNA: TGTGCCAGCAGAGCAACAGCGCTCTCCTACGAGCAGTACTTC
V gene: TRBV14; clone size: .; J gene: TRBJ2-3; D gene: .; CDR3 protein: CASSLAGAPDTQYF; CDR3 DNA: TGTGCCAGCAGCCTCGCAGGAGCCCCAGATACGCAGTATTTT
V gene: TRBV4-1; clone size: few; J gene: TRBJ2-2; D gene: .; CDR3 protein: CASSPGREITGELFF; CDR3 DNA: TGCGCCAGCAGCCCCGGACGGGAGATCACCGGGGAGCTGTTTTTT
V gene: TRBV13; clone size: .; J gene: TRBJ2-7; D gene: .; CDR3 protein: CASSLVRVGTSYEQYF; CDR3 DNA: TGTGCCAGCAGCTTAGTCCGTGTGGGCACGTCCTACGAGCAGTACTTC
V gene: TRBV4-2; clone size: .; J gene: TRBJ2-6; D gene: .; CDR3 protein: CASSQDKGGASGANVLTF; CDR3 DNA: TGTGCCAGCAGCCAAGATAAGGGTGGAGCCTCTGGGGCCAACGTCCTGACTTTC
V gene: TRBV11-2; clone size: .; J gene: TRBJ2-2; D gene: .; CDR3 protein: CASSTLGTTNTGELFF; CDR3 DNA: TGTGCCAGCAGCACTCTCGGGACAACGAACACCGGGGAGCTGTTTTTT
V gene: TRBV9; clone size: .; J gene: TRBJ1-2; D gene: .; CDR3 protein: CASSVASQSLYGYTF; CDR3 DNA: TGTGCCAGCAGCGTAGCTTCCCAGTCACTCTATGGCTACACCTTC
V gene: TRBV5-6; clone size: few; J gene: TRBJ2-7; D gene: .; CDR3 protein: CASSSPKYYSSYEQYF; CDR3 DNA: TGTGCCAGCAGCTCCCCGAAATACTACTCTTCCTACGAGCAGTACTTC
V gene: TRBV29-1; clone size: .; J gene: TRBJ2-7; D gene: .; CDR3 protein: CSVDQGREQYF; CDR3 DNA: TGCAGCGTTGACCAGGGTCGCGAGCAGTACTTC
V gene: TRBV15; clone size: .; J gene: TRBJ2-7; D gene: .; CDR3 protein: CATSRDMRAYEQYF; CDR3 DNA: TGTGCCACCAGCAGAGATATGAGGGCTTACGAGCAGTACTTC
V gene: TRBV7-9; clone size: .; J gene: TRBJ1-1; D gene: .; CDR3 protein: CASSLKNRAAEAFF; CDR3 DNA: TGTGCCAGCAGCTTAAAAAACAGGGCGGCTGAAGCTTTCTTT
V gene: TRBV6-1; clone size: .; J gene: TRBJ1-1; D gene: .; CDR3 protein: CASSEREGRGTEAFF; CDR3 DNA: TGTGCCAGCAGTGAAAGGGAGGGCCGTGGCACTGAAGCTTTCTTT
V gene: TRBV5-1; clone size: .; J gene: TRBJ2-1; D gene: .; CDR3 protein: CASSPVGSGPLLYNEQFF; CDR3 DNA: TGCGCCAGCAGCCCCGTAGGGAGCGGGCCCCTTTTATACAATGAGCAGTTCTTC
V gene: TRBV5-5; clone size: once; J gene: TRBJ2-3; D gene: .; CDR3 protein: CASSPRHTDTQYF; CDR3 DNA: TGTGCCAGCAGCCCGAGACATACAGATACGCAGTATTTT
V gene: TRBV6-5; clone size: .; J gene: TRBJ1-3; D gene: .; CDR3 protein: CASSLRTSSGNTIYF; CDR3 DNA: TGTGCCAGCAGCCTTCGGACAAGTTCTGGAAACACCATATATTTT
V gene: TRBV27; clone size: few; J gene: TRBJ2-1; D gene: TRBD2; CDR3 protein: CASRTSGSFNEQFF; CDR3 DNA: TGTGCCAGCAGGACTAGCGGGAGTTTTAATGAGCAGTTCTTC
V gene: TRBV28; clone size: .; J gene: TRBJ1-1; D gene: .; CDR3 protein: CASSLSGNTEAFF; CDR3 DNA: TGTGCCAGCAGTTTATCAGGTAACACTGAAGCTTTCTTT
V gene: TRBV28; clone size: .; J gene: TRBJ2-3; D gene: TRBD2; CDR3 protein: CASSPSPGTSGPTDTQYF; CDR3 DNA: TGTGCCAGCAGTCCGTCTCCCGGGACTAGCGGCCCCACAGATACGCAGTATTTT
V gene: TRBV15; clone size: .; J gene: TRBJ2-4; D gene: .; CDR3 protein: CATSPVGGTDIQYF; CDR3 DNA: TGTGCCACCAGCCCGGTAGGGGGTACGGACATTCAGTACTTC
V gene: TRBV10-3; clone size: .; J gene: TRBJ2-6; D gene: .; CDR3 protein: CATGTNGANVLTF; CDR3 DNA: TGTGCCACCGGGACAAATGGGGCCAACGTCCTGACTTTC
V gene: TRBV2; clone size: .; J gene: TRBJ2-7; D gene: TRBD2; CDR3 protein: CASSGGGRADEQYF; CDR3 DNA: TGTGCCAGCAGTGGGGGCGGGAGGGCCGACGAGCAGTACTTC
V gene: TRBV4-2; clone size: .; J gene: TRBJ1-2; D gene: TRBD1; CDR3 protein: CASSQGDRGKVDYTF; CDR3 DNA: TGTGCCAGCAGCCAGGGCGACAGGGGGAAAGTAGACTACACCTTC